This T cell receptor beta chain was retrieved from a study of T cell responses to AZD1222 COVID-19 vaccine listed by TCRdb under 2021. Regarding the complete study: AZD1222 recipients whose second dose came at about 4 weeks and those whose second dose came at about 12 weeks were combined into one group, since spike-specific TCR depth and breadth did not differ between the two schedules. Trial participants were enrolled by age into 18-55, 56-69 and 70-plus year subgroups, with approximately 150, 28 and 58 TCR-sequenced participants respectively. A total of 230 or so trial participants underwent TCR sequencing, of whom 207 received two doses of AZD1222 and roughly 25 received two doses of the MenACWY control vaccine.

Results the study describes overall, beyond this receptor: Epitopes outside the regions mutated in the B.1.351 and B.1.1.7 variants were reportedly recognized by nearly half of the unique spike-specific TCRs. Only 5 to 7 AZD1222 recipients were SARS-CoV-2 seropositive at baseline, limiting conclusions about previously exposed vaccinees. After two AZD1222 doses, spike-specific TCR breadth and depth were significantly higher than at day 0 and than in MenACWY recipients. The 56-69-year group was small, and its depth increase did not reach significance, likely because of low power. Participants were mostly white British, with more females than males. The authors suggested clonal diversity may have been underestimated. Because no day 14 peak-response samples were available, the repertoires could be characterized only after the peak T cell response. CD4 TCRs associated with the vaccine covered the entire spike protein, and the dominant responses were in regions 160-218 and 743-854.

The CDR3 regions of human TCRbeta chains were analyzed by immunosequencing. The authors' pipeline ran thus. Repertoire TCRs were checked for matches against a reference library of SARS-CoV-2-specific TCRs that had been generated using the MIRA antigen-specificity platform. Breadth was defined as the fraction of unique TCRs that were SARS-CoV-2-associated. Depth was defined as the fraction of total T cells that were SARS-CoV-2-associated. Using the MIRA data, every spike-specific TCR was mapped to the spike region that the TCR reacted to and assigned to either a CD4 or a CD8 class. Log10-transformed breadth and depth values were compared by one-way ANOVA with Sidak's multiple comparisons tests. TCRdb re-hosts the immuneACCESS table, in-frame sequences only. Its copies lack some clones; in the studies checked, an unresolved V gene accounts for under half of them, and the cause for the rest is not known. That table gives V, J and clone size, and the DNA gave D and trimming. This sample is represented by under 120,000 clones; about 92% of them were singletons. The ten most abundant clones make up approximately 1.1% of the sample.

The time point label on this specimen signifies: baseline before first vaccination. Vaccinee samples were obtained from the UK trials COV001 and COV002, which included a single-blind randomized controlled phase 2/3 trial of AZD1222 (ChAdOx1 nCoV-19) in healthy adults. For TCRbeta chain sequencing, PBMC samples were collected from trial participants at day 0 and at day 28 after the second dose. As to this clone: Its antigen remains unidentified. No base-level quality is on record; no much larger clone is a single base apart.

Sequenced here: peripheral blood, sampled on day 0 of AZD1222 vaccination. This clonotype was sampled from an adult in good health.

The encoded CDR3 is CASSLGGRYEQYF. The DNA sequence is given as TGTGCCAGCAGTTTAGGGGGACGGTACGAGCAGTACTTC. The chain is encoded by TRBV28 joined to TRBJ2-7; the D call could be TRBD1 or TRBD2, with each sharing 5 bases. Looking up the germline V gene yields CDR1 MDHEN and CDR2 SYDVKM. The germline ends are 9 bases apart after V is trimmed by 2 bases and J by 4 bases. From cysteine to phenylalanine, the CDR3 is 13 amino acids long. CDR3 DNA only is kept here, 39 bases in frame from base 1.